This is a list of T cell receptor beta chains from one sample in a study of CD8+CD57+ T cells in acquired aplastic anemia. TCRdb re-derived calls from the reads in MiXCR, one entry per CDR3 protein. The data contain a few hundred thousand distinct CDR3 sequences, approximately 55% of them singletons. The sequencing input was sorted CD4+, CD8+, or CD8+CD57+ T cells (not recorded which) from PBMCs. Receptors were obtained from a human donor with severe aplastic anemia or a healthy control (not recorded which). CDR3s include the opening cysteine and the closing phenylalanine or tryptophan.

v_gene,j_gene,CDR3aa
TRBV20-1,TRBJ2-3,CSARPLPSTDTQYF
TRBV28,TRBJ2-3,CASVTSGASTDTQYF
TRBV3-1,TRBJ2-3,CASSHWTGENTDTQYF
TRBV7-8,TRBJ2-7,CATHLFAGRNYEQYF
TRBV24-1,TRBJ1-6,CATVVMSSPLHF
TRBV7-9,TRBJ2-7,CASSYGLAGGYEQYF
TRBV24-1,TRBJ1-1,CATRGPANTEAFF
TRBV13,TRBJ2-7,CASSPGMFTYEQYF
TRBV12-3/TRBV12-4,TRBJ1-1,CASSLEEDRGPFVWENTEAFF
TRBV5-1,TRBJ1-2,CASSGGTDPGGYTF
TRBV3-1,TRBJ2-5,CASSQIRFETQYF
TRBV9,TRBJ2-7,CASSVDPTPSYEQYF
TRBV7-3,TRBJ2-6,CASSLNGGRGANVLTF
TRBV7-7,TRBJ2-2,CASSTNFDRVQTGELFF
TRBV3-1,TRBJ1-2,CASSPLDRDYGYTF
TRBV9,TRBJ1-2,CASSVASGRNYGYTF
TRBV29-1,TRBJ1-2,CSVEPDRGRRRGYGYTF
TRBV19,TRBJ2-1,CASSIEGSHNEQFF
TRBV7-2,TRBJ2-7,CASSLAGTGVTYEQYF
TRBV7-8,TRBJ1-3,CASSPWEPSSGNTIYF
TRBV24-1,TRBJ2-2,CATSDLDRNTGELFF
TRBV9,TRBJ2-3,CASSFSGRDTDTQYF
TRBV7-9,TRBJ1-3,CASSRQGQGLTSLSGNTIYF
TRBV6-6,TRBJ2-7,CASGYEQYF
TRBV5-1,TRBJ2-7,CASSLETASYEQYF
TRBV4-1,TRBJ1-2,CASSQEGFAEPVGYTF
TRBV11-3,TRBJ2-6,CASRTAGANVLTF
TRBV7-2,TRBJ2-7,CASSLTSGVYEQYF
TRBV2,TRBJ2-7,CASSVIGFREQYF
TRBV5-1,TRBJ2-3,CASSATQLAGGRNTQYF
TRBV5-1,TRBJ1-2,CASSLQGAREYGYTF
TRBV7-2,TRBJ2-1,CASSSSGYNEQFF
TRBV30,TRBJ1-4,CAWSTTGGREKLFF
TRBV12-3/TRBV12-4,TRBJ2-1,CASSLQSGGAGEQFF
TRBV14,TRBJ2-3,CASSQERSADTQYF
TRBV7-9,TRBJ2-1,CASRHSGGGASHEQFF
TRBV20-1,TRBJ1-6,CCASSSPLPIRTGSPLHF
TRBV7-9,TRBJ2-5,CASSFGGTETQYF
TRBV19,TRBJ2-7,CASSIGGGERSNQPPYEQYF
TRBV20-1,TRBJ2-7,CSATSGSIHEQYF
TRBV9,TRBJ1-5,CASSVGAGGGNQPQHF